This T cell receptor beta chain was recorded in a study of molecular identifiers for immune sequencing clone quantification listed by TCRdb under 2018. Study-level background: For a replicate experiment, the RNA from either approximately 20,000 or 98,000 naive CD8 T cells was divided into five aliquots, and four of those aliquots went on to sequencing. This methods study used CD8 T cells to benchmark TCR RNA copy counting and molecular-identifier clustering-based TCR repertoire sequencing (MIDCIRS). The investigation overall reported the following: The naive libraries included spiked-in Jurkat TCR RNA (about nine copies' worth), and this Jurkat TCR RNA is not part of the donor repertoire. In CMV-specific effector cells, clones with more than 20 RNA copies contained over 99% of molecules, whereas in naive cells such clones contained under 1% of molecules. About three recovered TCR RNA copies per cell were obtained by modeling, versus roughly 9.1 by digital PCR, implying a capture efficiency of 30% to 35%. A single cell's worth of spiked-in Jurkat TCR RNA was reported detectable even among under 1.1 million naive CD8 T cells. Without barcode sub-clustering, chimeric consensus sequences inflated TCR diversity; chimeras reached as high as 47%. Identical TCR molecules sharing a barcode could cause highly expanded clone sizes to be underestimated.

Libraries of naive CD8 T cells were built from about 20,000 to 1,000,000 sorted cells, with 10%, 30% or 50% of the purified RNA used. Naive CD8 T cells were FACS-sorted as CD8+CD4-CCR7+CD45RA+ on a BD FACSAria II into RLT Plus buffer. To test detection sensitivity, Jurkat RNA equal to over nine TCR copies was added to samples of about 17,000-1,100,000 naive CD8 T cells. CD8 T cells were enriched using RosetteSep CD8+ T Cell Enrichment Cocktail and Ficoll-Paque, and the enriched cells then underwent ACK red cell lysis. V loses 8 bases at its end and J loses 6 bases; junction bases beyond the gene matches: 14. Counted from cysteine to phenylalanine, this CDR3 has 15 amino acids. Only CDR3 DNA remains: 45 bases, in frame from the first base. Library construction relied on PCR. The data were produced on a NextSeq 500. Preparation of bulk TCR libraries followed a previously described approach, with the TCR primers listed in Table S5. The Qiagen AllPrep DNA/RNA kit was used to purify total RNA. Before analysis, reads from multiple sequencing runs of the same library were pooled. Regarding the original processing steps: Reads were retained only if an exact TCR constant sequence was present, and the retained reads were trimmed to 150 nt and grouped according to their 12-nt molecular barcodes. Reads inside each barcode group were sub-clustered using a 15% Levenshtein threshold, and a quality-weighted consensus sequence was constructed for each RNA molecule. Non-functional sequences were filtered out, along with any lower-count sequence sitting one edit away from another sequence. Based on fitting two negative binomial distributions, any barcode sub-cluster with under 20% of the maximum read count was discarded. TCRdb reprocessing: public reads trimmed at Q25 with fastp, clones called with MiXCR, in-frame beta chains kept. Under each unique CDR3 protein, matching rows form one entry showing the most common genes and DNA. The V and J calls follow TCRdb's processing rather than the paper's. The sample table lists approximately 630,000 distinct CDR3 sequences, about 25% of them with a count of one. The top ten constitute 0.78% of the sample.

This clonotype has at least ten counts. The antigen it recognizes is unknown. Base-call qualities are not available, and no considerably larger clone is one nucleotide away. The sequenced sample consisted of naive CD8+ T cells from blood, with Jurkat cell RNA spiked in. The cell subset or site label of this sample denotes: FACS-sorted CD8+CD4-CCR7+CD45RA+ naive T cells. This receptor was taken from a human donor in good health. Some libraries in this study had Jurkat cell RNA spiked in. The chain was built from TRBV12-3 or TRBV12-4 and TRBJ2-3; 7 bases in the junction line up with TRBD2. CDR3 region: CASFELRAGDDTQYF. In nucleotide form, the sequence is TGTGCCAGCTTTGAGTTACGGGCGGGGGACGATACGCAGTATTTT.